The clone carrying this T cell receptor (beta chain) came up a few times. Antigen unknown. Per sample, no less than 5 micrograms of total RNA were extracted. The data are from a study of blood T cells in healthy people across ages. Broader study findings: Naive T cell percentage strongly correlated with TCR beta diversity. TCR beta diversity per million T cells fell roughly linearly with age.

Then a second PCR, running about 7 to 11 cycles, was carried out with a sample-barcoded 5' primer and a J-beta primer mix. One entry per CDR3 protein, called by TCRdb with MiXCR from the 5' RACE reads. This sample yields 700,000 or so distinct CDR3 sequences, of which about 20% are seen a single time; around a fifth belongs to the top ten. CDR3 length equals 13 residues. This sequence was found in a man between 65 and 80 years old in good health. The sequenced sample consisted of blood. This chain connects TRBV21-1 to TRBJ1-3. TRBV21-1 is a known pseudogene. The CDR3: CAMHNDSGSTIYF. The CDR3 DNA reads TGTGCCATGCACAATGACTCTGGAAGCACCATATATTTT.